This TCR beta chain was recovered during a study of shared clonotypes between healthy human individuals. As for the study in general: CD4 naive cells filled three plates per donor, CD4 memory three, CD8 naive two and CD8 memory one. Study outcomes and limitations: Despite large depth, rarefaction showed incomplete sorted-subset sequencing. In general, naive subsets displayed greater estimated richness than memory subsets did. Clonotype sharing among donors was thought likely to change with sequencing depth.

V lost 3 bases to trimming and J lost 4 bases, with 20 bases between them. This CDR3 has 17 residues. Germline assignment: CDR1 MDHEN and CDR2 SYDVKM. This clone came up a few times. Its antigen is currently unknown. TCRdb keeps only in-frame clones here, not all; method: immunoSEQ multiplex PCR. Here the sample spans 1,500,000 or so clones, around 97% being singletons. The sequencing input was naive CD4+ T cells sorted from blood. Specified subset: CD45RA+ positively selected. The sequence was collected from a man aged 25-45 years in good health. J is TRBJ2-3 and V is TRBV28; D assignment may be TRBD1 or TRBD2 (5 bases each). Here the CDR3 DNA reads TGTGCCAGCAGTTTTTTCGGGACGTATAGGGAACCAGATACGCAGTATTTT. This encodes CASSFFGTYREPDTQYF.